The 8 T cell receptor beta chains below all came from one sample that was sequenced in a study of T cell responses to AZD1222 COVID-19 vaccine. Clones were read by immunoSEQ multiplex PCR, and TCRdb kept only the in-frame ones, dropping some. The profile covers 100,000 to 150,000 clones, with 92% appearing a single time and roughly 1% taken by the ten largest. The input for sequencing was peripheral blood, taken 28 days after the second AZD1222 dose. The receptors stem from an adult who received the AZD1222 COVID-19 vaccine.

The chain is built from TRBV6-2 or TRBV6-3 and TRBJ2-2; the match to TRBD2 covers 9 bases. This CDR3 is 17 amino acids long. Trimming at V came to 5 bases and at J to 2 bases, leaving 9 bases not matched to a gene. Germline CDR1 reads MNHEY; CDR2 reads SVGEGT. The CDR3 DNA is TGTGCCAGCAGTCCAACCCTAGCGGGGCTTAACACCGGGGAGCTGTTTTTT. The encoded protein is CASSPTLAGLNTGELFF.

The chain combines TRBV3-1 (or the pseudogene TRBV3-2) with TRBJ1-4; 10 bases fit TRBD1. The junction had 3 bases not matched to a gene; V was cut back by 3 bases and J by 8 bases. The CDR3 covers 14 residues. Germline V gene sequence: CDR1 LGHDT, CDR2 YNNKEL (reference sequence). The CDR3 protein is CASSHGTGVEKLFF. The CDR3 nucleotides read TGTGCCAGCAGCCACGGGACAGGGGTCGAAAAACTGTTTTTT.

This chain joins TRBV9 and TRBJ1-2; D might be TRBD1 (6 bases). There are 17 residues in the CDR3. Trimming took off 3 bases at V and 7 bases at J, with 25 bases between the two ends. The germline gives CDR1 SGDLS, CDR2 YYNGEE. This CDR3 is CASSATPAGTPAGGYTF. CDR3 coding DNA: TGTGCCAGCAGCGCAACGCCCGCCGGGACACCGGCGGGTGGCTACACCTTC.

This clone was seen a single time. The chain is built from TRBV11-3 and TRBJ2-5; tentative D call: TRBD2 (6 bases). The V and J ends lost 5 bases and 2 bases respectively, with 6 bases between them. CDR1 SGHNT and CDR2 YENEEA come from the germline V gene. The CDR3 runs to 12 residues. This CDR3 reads CASSRGQETQYF. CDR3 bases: TGTGCCAGCAGCCGGGGGCAAGAGACCCAGTACTTC.

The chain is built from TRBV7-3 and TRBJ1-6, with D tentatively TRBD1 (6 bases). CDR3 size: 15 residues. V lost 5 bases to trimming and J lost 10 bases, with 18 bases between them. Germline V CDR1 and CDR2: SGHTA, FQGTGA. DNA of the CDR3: TGTGCCAGCAGCCTCCTACCGGGACAATACTCACCCCTCCACTTT. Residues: CASSLLPGQYSPLHF.

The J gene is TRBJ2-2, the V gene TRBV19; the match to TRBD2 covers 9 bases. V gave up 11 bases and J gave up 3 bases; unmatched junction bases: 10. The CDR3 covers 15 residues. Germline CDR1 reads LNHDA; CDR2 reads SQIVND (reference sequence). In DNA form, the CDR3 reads TGTGCCGTCACTCGAGCGGGGGGTTACACCGGGGAGCTGTTTTTT. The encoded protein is CAVTRAGGYTGELFF.

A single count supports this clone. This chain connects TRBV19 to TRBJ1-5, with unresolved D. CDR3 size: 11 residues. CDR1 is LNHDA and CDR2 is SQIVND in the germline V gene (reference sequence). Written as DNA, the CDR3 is TGTACCGGAGTGGGGAGTCAGCCCCAGCATTTT. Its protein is CTGVGSQPQHF.

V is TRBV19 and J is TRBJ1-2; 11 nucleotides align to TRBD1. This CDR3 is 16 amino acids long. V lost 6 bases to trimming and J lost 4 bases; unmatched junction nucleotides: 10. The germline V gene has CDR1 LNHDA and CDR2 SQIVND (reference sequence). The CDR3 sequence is CASSRTGGPSGYGYTF. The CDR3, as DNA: TGTGCCAGTAGCCGGACAGGGGGCCCCAGCGGCTATGGCTACACCTTC. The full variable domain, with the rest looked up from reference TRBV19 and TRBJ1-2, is DGGITQSPKYLFRKEGQNVTLSCEQNLNHDAMYWYRQDPGQGLRLIYYSQIVNDFQKGDIAEGYSVSREKKESFPLTVTSAQKNPTAFYLCASSRTGGPSGYGYTFGSGTRLTVV.